The TCR beta chain under discussion was sequenced for a study of Ad26.COV2.S vaccination and SARS-CoV-2 variants. This clone appeared a single time. Assay used: immunoSEQ multiplex PCR; TCRdb lists only in-frame clones, some missing. The table lists around 340,000 clones, 80% to 90% of them singletons. Stated treatment: some 20 received Ad26.COV2.S at low or high dose, single or two shots; about 5 received placebo; per-sample allocation not given. Each sample was drawn 63 days after the first injection (of vaccine or placebo). An Ad26 vector expressing Wuhan-strain SARS-CoV-2 spike constituted the vaccine. J lost 4 bases, V lost 0 bases, and 8 bases had no gene match. CDR1 is KGHSH, CDR2 LQKENI, per germline. The CDR3 runs 19 residues.

The sequences come from peripheral blood, collected in a trial of Ad26.COV2.S vaccine versus placebo. This TCR was recovered from a person aged 18-60 years who received the Ad26.COV2.S COVID-19 vaccine or a placebo. This chain joins TRBV18 and TRBJ2-5, with 16 bases that match TRBD2. The CDR3 nucleotides are TGTGCCAGCTCACCACCGGGACTAGCGGGGGGGCGAGGAACAGAGACCCAGTACTTC. This sequence encodes CASSPPGLAGGRGTETQYF.